The rows below give T cell receptor beta chains drawn from one sample of a study of post-analysis software for immune sequencing data. From the PCR reads, TCRdb called clonotypes with MiXCR, one entry per CDR3 protein. Found here are roughly 700,000 distinct CDR3 sequences, approximately 30% of them singletons; the top ten hold 0.55% to 0.65%. The specimen sequenced was blood. Receptors originate from a girl aged 10 to 17 with multiple sclerosis. Each CDR3 is given with its conserved first and last residue. Fields, in order: V gene, J gene, clone size, D gene, CDR3 protein, CDR3 DNA. The D gene is left open where the match is weak. Size tells how often a clone was seen (once, few, many) or the class of an expanded clone, and some rows leave it out.

v_gene: TRBV14
j_gene: TRBJ1-1
abundance: NA
d_gene: TRBD1
CDR3aa: CASSLSGQATSEAFF
CDR3nt: TGTGCCAGCAGCCTGTCCGGACAGGCGACCTCTGAAGCTTTCTTT

v_gene: TRBV3-1
j_gene: TRBJ2-5
abundance: many
d_gene: TRBD1
CDR3aa: CASSQGGQGQTQYF
CDR3nt: TGTGCCAGCAGCCAAGGCGGACAGGGCCAGACCCAGTACTTC

v_gene: TRBV18
j_gene: TRBJ1-2
abundance: NA
d_gene: NA
CDR3aa: CASSPPEHGGYTF
CDR3nt: TGTGCCAGCTCACCACCGGAACATGGAGGCTACACCTTC

v_gene: TRBV21-1
j_gene: TRBJ2-7
abundance: NA
d_gene: NA
CDR3aa: CASSFRDKSLQNSYEQYF
CDR3nt: TGTGCCAGCAGCTTCCGGGACAAAAGCCTTCAAAACTCCTACGAGCAGTACTTC

v_gene: TRBV20-1
j_gene: TRBJ2-3
abundance: NA
d_gene: NA
CDR3aa: CSASGRGWSWTDTQYF
CDR3nt: TGCAGTGCTTCGGGTCGGGGGTGGTCGTGGACCGATACGCAGTATTTT

v_gene: TRBV6-6
j_gene: TRBJ1-6
abundance: NA
d_gene: NA
CDR3aa: CASSYAGGDSPPHF
CDR3nt: TGTGCCAGCAGTTATGCGGGGGGCGATTCACCCCCCCACTTT

v_gene: TRBV20-1
j_gene: TRBJ2-5
abundance: few
d_gene: TRBD1
CDR3aa: CSAPDRAVTQYF
CDR3nt: TGCAGTGCCCCTGACAGGGCGGTGACCCAGTACTTC

v_gene: TRBV4-1
j_gene: TRBJ1-5
abundance: few
d_gene: NA
CDR3aa: CASSQVGLTGHSNQPQHF
CDR3nt: TGCGCCAGCAGTCAAGTGGGATTAACAGGGCATAGCAATCAGCCCCAGCATTTT

v_gene: TRBV27
j_gene: TRBJ2-3
abundance: NA
d_gene: NA
CDR3aa: CASSKRGFSTDTQYF
CDR3nt: TGTGCCAGCAGCAAAAGAGGATTCAGCACAGATACGCAGTATTTT

v_gene: TRBV4-1
j_gene: TRBJ2-1
abundance: NA
d_gene: NA
CDR3aa: CASSHGLGAKETQFF
CDR3nt: TGCGCCAGCAGCCATGGACTGGGGGCAAAAGAGACCCAGTTCTTC

v_gene: TRBV10-3
j_gene: TRBJ2-3
abundance: NA
d_gene: TRBD1
CDR3aa: CAITQEWAGGSDTQYF
CDR3nt: TGTGCCATCACCCAAGAGTGGGCAGGGGGCTCGGATACGCAGTATTTT

v_gene: TRBV7-2
j_gene: TRBJ2-5
abundance: few
d_gene: NA
CDR3aa: CASSRTAGTPETQYF
CDR3nt: TGTGCCAGCAGCCGGACTGCCGGGACCCCAGAGACCCAGTACTTC

v_gene: TRBV7-9
j_gene: TRBJ1-2
abundance: few
d_gene: TRBD1
CDR3aa: CASSSGTGGNYGYTF
CDR3nt: TGTGCCAGCAGCTCCGGGACAGGGGGAAACTATGGCTACACCTTC

v_gene: TRBV7-9
j_gene: TRBJ1-4
abundance: NA
d_gene: NA
CDR3aa: CASSQKGQGSNEKLFF
CDR3nt: TGTGCCAGCAGCCAGAAGGGTCAGGGGTCTAATGAAAAACTGTTTTTT

v_gene: TRBV7-8
j_gene: TRBJ2-7
abundance: NA
d_gene: NA
CDR3aa: CASSFPGNYEQYF
CDR3nt: TGTGCCAGCAGCTTCCCGGGAAACTACGAGCAGTACTTC

v_gene: TRBV6-2/TRBV6-3
j_gene: TRBJ2-3
abundance: few
d_gene: NA
CDR3aa: CASSYEWGHTDTQYF
CDR3nt: TGTGCCAGCAGTTATGAGTGGGGACACACAGATACGCAGTATTTT

v_gene: TRBV4-2
j_gene: TRBJ2-6
abundance: many
d_gene: NA
CDR3aa: CASSQSVSGANVLTF
CDR3nt: TGTGCCAGCAGCCAGTCAGTCTCTGGGGCCAACGTCCTGACTTTC

v_gene: TRBV7-9
j_gene: TRBJ1-1
abundance: few
d_gene: NA
CDR3aa: CASRPTGGTTRAHLNTEAFF
CDR3nt: TGTGCCAGCAGACCGACGGGAGGAACAACCCGAGCCCACTTGAACACTGAAGCTTTCTTT